This TCR beta chain was captured in a study of shared clonotypes between healthy human individuals. Whole-study context: Donors, aged 18 to 49, were a couple of women and a few men.

Healthy HIV-negative adults with no recent acute infections or vaccinations were recruited as donors. In the original analysis: Sequence data from immunoSEQ were junction-only and lacked quality scores; consequently, filtering differed. Assay: immunoSEQ multiplex PCR; the TCRdb copy retains only in-frame clones and omits some. V, J and clone size are taken as reported in that table, and D and trimming were inferred from the DNA itself. The repertoire has more than 900,000 clones, 75% to 85% of them found once; the top ten carry roughly 0.62%. Findings and limits, study-wide: Despite large depth, rarefaction showed incomplete sorted-subset sequencing.

As for this clone: As yet, its antigen is unknown.

The receptor was isolated from a young man in good health. Some clones in this sample may be carry-over from other donors' samples. Sequencing was done on a sample of memory CD4+ T cells from PBMCs. Subset noted: CD45RA-negative fraction.

The CDR3 DNA reads TGTGCCAGCAGCTTAGTTTGGCAGGCTGGCTACACCTTC. Translated: CASSLVWQAGYTF. The chain recombines TRBV7-2 with TRBJ1-2; D not certain. The germline V and J ends were trimmed by 1 base and 7 bases, with 10 bases remaining between them. There are 13 residues in the CDR3. Looked up from germline, CDR1 is SGHTA and CDR2 is FQGNSA.